The clone carrying this T cell receptor beta chain was observed a few times. The antigen is undetermined. Time point here: newly diagnosed GD, antithyroid drugs for less than 3 months. PBMC RNA served as the TCR library source. Investigators prepared the TCR beta libraries by applying iRepertoire HTBI primers and Arm-PCR of CDR3 regions. TCRdb reprocessed the multiplex PCR reads with MiXCR, giving one entry per CDR3 protein. The sample includes about 450,000 distinct CDR3 sequences, 11% to 15% of them seen just once. This record belongs to a study of regulatory T cells in long-lasting Graves disease. Study-wide points: Persistent Graves' patients showed a TCR diversity that was lower than that of newly diagnosed ones.

The CDR3 length is 14 residues. Germline CDR1 MDHEN, CDR2 SYDVKM. Trimming stripped 7 bases from V and 4 bases from J, with 16 bases between. This same sample was also part of a study on T cells in Graves' hyperthyroidism and ophthalmopathy. From that study: Researchers ran a first-round RT-PCR on the TCR CDR3 using the HTBI primer set. The model predicted ophthalmopathy a median 6.5 months before onset.

Sequencing was performed on peripheral blood mononuclear cells (PBMCs), taken at new diagnosis, from a patient treated with antithyroid drugs. The chain is built from TRBV28 and TRBJ1-2; TRBD1 might be the D (6 bases). The receptor comes from a woman between 50 and 59 years old with Graves disease. CDR3 sequence reads: CASIESTGSYGYTF. The CDR3 bases are TGTGCCAGCATTGAATCGACAGGATCCTATGGCTACACCTTC.